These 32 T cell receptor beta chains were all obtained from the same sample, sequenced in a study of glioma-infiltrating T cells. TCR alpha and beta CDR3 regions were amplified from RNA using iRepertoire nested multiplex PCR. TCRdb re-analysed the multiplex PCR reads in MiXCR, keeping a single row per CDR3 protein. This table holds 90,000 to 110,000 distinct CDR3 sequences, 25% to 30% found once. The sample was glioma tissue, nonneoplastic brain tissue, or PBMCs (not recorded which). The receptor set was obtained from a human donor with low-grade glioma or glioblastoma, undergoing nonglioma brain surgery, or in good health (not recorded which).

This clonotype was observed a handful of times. The CDR3 bases are TGCAGCGCCCGACTAGCGGACCTCTCCTACGAGCAGTACTTC. Its translation is CSARLADLSYEQYF. This chain links TRBV29-1 with TRBJ2-7; 9 nucleotides agree with TRBD2. Germline CDR1 is SQVTM and CDR2 is ANQGSEA. This CDR3 region has 14 residues. V lost 7 bases, J lost 0 bases, and 7 bases stayed unmatched.

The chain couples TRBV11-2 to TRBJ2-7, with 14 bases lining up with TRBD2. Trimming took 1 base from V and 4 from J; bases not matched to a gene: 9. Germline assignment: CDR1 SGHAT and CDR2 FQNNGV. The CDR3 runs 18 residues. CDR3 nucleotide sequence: TGTGCCAGCAGCTTAGTATTGACTAGCGGGAGGGCCGAGTACGAGCAGTACTTC. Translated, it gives CASSLVLTSGRAEYEQYF.

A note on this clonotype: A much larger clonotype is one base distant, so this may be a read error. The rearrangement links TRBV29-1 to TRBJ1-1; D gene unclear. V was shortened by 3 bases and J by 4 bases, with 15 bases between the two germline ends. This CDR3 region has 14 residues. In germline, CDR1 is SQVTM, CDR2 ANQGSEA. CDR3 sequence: CSVEGGVGTTEAFF. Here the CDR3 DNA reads TGCAGCGTTGAGGGCGGGGTAGGTACCACTGAAGCTTTCTTT.

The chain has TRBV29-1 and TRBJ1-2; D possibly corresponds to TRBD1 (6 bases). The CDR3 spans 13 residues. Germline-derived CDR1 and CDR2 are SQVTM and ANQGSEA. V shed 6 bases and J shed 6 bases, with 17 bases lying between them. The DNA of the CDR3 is TGCAGCGTCCACAGGGATACAGCCGATGGCTACACCTTC. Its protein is CSVHRDTADGYTF.

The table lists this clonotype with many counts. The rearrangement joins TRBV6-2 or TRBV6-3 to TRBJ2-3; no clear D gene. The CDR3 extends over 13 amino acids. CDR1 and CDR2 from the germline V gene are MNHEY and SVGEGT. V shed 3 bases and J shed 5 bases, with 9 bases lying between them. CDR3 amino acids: CASSYPGGDTQYF. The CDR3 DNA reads TGTGCCAGCAGTTATCCCGGTGGAGATACGCAGTATTTT.

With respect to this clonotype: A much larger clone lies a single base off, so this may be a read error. CDR3 nucleotides: TGTGCCAGTAGTAGGACAACGAACAATGAAGCTTTCTTT. Translated: CASSRTTNNEAFF. J is TRBJ1-1 and V is TRBV19, with a possible D match to TRBD1 (5 bases). This CDR3 has 13 residues. Germline V gene lookup returns CDR1 LNHDA and CDR2 SQIVND (reference sequence).

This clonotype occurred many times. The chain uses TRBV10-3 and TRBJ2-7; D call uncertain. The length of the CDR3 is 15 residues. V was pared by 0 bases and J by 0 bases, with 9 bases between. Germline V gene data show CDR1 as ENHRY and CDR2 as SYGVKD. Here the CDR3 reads CAISESPTFSYEQYF. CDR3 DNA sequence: TGTGCCATCAGTGAGTCCCCGACATTCTCCTACGAGCAGTACTTC.

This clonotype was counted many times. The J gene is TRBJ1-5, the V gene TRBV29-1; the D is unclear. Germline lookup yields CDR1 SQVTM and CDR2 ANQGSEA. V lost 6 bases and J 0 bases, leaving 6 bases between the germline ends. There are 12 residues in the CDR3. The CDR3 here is CSVADSNQPQHF. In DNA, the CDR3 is TGCAGCGTCGCAGATAGCAATCAGCCCCAGCATTTT.

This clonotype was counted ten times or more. CDR3 DNA sequence: TGTGCCAGCAGTAACAGGGGCAATCAGCCCCAGCATTTT. Its protein product is CASSNRGNQPQHF. The rearrangement joins TRBV27 to TRBJ1-5; D is perhaps TRBD1 (6 bases). Trimming shortened V by 5 bases and J by 2 bases, and 7 bases separated the two germline ends. In germline, CDR1 is MNHEY, CDR2 SMNVEV (reference sequence). This CDR3 region has 13 residues.

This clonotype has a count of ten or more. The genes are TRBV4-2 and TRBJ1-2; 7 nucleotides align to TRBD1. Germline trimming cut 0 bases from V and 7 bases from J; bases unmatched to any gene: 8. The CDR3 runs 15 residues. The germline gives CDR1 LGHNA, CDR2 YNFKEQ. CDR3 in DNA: TGTGCCAGCAGCCAAGAGGAGACAGGGCTCCGTGGCTACACCTTC. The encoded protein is CASSQEETGLRGYTF.

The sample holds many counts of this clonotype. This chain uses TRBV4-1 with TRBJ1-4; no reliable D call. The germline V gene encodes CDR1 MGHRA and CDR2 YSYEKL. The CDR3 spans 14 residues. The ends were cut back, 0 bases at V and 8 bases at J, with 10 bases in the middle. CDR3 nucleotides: TGCGCCAGCAGCCAAGATCTCGGGCGGGAAAAACTGTTTTTT. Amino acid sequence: CASSQDLGREKLFF.

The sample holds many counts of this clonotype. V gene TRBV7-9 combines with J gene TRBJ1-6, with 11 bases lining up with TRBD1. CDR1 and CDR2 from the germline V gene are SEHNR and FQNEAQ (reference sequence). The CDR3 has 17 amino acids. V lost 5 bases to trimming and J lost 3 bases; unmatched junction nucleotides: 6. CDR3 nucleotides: TGTGCCAGCAGCCCAAAGGGGACAGGGGGCTATAATTCACCCCTCCACTTT. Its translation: CASSPKGTGGYNSPLHF.

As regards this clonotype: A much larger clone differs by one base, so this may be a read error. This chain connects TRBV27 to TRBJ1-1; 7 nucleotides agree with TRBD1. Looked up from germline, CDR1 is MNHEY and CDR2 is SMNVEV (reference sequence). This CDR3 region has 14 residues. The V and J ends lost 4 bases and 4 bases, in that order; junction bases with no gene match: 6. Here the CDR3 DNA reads TGTGCCAGCAGTTCCGCGGACAGGATCACTGAAGCTTTCTTT. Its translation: CASSSADRITEAFF.

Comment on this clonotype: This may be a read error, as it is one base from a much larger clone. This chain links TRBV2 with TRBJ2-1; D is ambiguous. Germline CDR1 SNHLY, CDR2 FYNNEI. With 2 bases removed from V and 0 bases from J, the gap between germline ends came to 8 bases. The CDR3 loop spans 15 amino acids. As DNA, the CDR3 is TGTGCCAGCAGTGAATTAGACGGCTCCTACAATGAGCAGTTCTTC. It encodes CASSELDGSYNEQFF.

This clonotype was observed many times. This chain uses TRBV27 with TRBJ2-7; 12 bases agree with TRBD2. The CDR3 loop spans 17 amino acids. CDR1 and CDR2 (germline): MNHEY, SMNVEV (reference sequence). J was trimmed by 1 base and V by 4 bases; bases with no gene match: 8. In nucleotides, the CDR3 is TGTGCCAGCAGTTCCACCGGGACTAGCGGGCCTTCCTACGAGCAGTACTTC. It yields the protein CASSSTGTSGPSYEQYF.

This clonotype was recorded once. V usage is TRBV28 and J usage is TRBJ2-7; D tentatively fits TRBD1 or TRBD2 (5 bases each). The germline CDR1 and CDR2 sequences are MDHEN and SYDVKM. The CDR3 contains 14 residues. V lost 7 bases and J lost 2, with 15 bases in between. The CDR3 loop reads CASIVGTVTYEQYF. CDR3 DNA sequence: TGTGCCAGCATCGTCGGGACGGTTACCTACGAGCAGTACTTC.

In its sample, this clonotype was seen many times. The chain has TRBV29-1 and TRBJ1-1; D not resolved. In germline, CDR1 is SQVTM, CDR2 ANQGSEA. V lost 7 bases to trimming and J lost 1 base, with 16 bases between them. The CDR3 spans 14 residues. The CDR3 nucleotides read TGCAGCGGAGACCGTTCGAGGACGAACACTGAAGCTTTCTTT. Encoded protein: CSGDRSRTNTEAFF.

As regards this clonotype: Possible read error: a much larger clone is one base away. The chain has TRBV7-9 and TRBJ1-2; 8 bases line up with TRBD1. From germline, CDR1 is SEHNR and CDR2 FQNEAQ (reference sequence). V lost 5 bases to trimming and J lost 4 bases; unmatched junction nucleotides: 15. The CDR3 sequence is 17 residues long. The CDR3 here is CASSPPGQDSVGYGYTF. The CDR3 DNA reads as TGTGCCAGCAGCCCTCCGGGACAGGACTCCGTAGGCTATGGCTACACCTTC.

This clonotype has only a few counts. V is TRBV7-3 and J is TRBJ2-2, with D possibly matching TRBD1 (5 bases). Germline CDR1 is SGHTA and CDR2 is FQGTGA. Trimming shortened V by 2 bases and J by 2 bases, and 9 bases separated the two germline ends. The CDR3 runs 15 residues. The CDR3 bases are TGTGCCAGCAGCTTACGAGGACACAACACCGGGGAGCTGTTTTTT. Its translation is CASSLRGHNTGELFF.

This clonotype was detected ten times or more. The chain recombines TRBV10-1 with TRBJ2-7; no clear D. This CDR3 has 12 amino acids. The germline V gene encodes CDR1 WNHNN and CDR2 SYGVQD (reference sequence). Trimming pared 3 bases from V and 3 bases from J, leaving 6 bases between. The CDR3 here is CASSEYGYEQYF. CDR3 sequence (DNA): TGCGCCAGCAGTGAATACGGCTACGAGCAGTACTTC.

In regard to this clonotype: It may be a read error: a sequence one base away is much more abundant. For the CDR3, the DNA is TGTGCCAGCAGTCCCTGGGGGGCGGAGGATGCGCAGTATTTT. Protein: CASSPWGAEDAQYF. The V gene is TRBV27, the J gene TRBJ2-3; D possibly matches TRBD1 or TRBD2 (6 bases each). V gave up 5 bases and J gave up 10 bases, with 19 bases separating them. This CDR3 is built from 14 residues. Germline values: CDR1 MNHEY, CDR2 SMNVEV (reference sequence).

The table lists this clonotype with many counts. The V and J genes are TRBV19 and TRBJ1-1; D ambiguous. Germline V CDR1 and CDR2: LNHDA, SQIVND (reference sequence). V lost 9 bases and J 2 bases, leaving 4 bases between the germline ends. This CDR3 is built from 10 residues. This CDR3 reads CASGNTEAFF. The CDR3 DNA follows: TGTGCCAGCGGAAACACTGAAGCTTTCTTT.

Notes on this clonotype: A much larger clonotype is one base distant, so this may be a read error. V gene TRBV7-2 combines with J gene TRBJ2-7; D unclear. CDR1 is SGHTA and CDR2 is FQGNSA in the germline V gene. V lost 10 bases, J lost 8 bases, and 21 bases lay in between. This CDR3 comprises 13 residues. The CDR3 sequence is CANSPQWVSQQYF. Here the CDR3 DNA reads TGTGCCAACAGTCCTCAGTGGGTCTCACAGCAGTACTTC.

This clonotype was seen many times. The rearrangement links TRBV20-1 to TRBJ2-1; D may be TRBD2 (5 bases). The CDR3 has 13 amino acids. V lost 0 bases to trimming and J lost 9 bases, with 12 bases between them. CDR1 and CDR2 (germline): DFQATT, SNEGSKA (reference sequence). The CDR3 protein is CSARDRLAGEQFF. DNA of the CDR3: TGCAGTGCTAGAGATCGGCTAGCCGGTGAGCAGTTCTTC.

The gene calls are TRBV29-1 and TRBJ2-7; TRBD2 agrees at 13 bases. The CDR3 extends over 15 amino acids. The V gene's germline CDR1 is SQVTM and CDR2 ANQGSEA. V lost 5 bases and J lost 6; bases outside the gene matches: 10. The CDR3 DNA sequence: TGCAGCGTTCTCCCGACTAGCGGGAGGCACTGCGAGCAGTACTTC. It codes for CSVLPTSGRHCEQYF.

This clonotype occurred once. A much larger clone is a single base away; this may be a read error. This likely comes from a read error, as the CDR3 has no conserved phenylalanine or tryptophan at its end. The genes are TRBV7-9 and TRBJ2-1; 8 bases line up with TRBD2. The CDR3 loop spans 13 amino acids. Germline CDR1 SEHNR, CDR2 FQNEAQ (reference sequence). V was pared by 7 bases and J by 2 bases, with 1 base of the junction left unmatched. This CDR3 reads CASTGGAYNEQFL. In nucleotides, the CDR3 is TGTGCCAGCACCGGGGGGGCCTACAATGAGCAGTTCCTC.

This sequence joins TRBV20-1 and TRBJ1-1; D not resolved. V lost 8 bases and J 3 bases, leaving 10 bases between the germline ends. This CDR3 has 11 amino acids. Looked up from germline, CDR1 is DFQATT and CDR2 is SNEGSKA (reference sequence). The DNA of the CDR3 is TGCAGTCTTTGGTGGTACACTGAAGCTTTCTTT. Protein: CSLWWYTEAFF.

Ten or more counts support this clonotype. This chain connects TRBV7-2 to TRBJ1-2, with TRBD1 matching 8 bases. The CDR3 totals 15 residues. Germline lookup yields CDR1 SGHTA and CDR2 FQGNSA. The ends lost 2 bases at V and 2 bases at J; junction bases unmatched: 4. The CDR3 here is CASSLRTGSNYGYTF. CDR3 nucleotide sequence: TGTGCCAGCAGCTTACGGACAGGGTCAAACTATGGCTACACCTTC. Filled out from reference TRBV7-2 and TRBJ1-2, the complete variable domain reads GAGVSQSPSNKVTEKGKDVELRCDPISGHTALYWYRQSLGQGLEFLIYFQGNSAPDKSGLPSDRFSAERTGGSVSTLTIQRTQQEDSAVYLCASSLRTGSNYGYTFGSGTRLTVV.

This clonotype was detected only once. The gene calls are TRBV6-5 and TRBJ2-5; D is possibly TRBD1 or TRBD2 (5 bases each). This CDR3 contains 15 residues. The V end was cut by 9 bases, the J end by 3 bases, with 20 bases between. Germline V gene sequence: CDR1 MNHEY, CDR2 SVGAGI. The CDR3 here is CARSTRDGIEETQYF. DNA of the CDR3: TGTGCCAGAAGTACTCGGGACGGAATAGAAGAGACCCAGTACTTC.

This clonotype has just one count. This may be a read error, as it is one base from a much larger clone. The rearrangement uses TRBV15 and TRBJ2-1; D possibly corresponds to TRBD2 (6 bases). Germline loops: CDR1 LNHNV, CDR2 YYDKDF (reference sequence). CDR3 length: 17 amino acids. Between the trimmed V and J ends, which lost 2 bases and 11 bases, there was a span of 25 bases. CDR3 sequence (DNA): TGTGCCACCAGCAGAAGACGGTACGGGCTAGCGTCTTATAAGCAGTTCTTC. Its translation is CATSRRRYGLASYKQFF.

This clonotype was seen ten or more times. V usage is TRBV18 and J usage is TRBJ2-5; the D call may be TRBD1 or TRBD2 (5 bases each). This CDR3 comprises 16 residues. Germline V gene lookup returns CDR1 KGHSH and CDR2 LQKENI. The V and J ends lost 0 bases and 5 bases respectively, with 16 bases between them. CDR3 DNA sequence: TGTGCCAGCTCACCACCAGTGGCTTCGGGGACGGAGACCCAGTACTTC. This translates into CASSPPVASGTETQYF.

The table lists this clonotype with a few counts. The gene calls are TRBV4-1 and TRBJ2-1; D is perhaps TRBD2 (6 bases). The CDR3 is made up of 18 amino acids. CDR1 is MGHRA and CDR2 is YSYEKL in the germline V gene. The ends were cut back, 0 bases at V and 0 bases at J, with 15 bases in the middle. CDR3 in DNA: TGCGCCAGCAGCCAAGAATCTTCGGCGGGGAACTCCTACAATGAGCAGTTCTTC. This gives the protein CASSQESSAGNSYNEQFF.